Described below is a single T cell receptor (beta chain) sequence and its context. This clone is a singleton in its sample. The antigen this receptor binds is unknown. Within one base of it there is no much larger clone, and no base qualities were kept. The record originates from a study of shared clonotypes between healthy human individuals (dated by TCRdb to between 2020 and 2021). A note on the overall study: A few men and a couple of women, aged 18 to 49 years, made up the cohort. For each donor, three plates each were used for CD4 naive and CD4 memory, two plates were used for CD8 naive, and one plate was used for CD8 memory. The study deeply sequenced blood TCR repertoires of several healthy adults to estimate repertoire size and the extent of clonotype sharing between individuals. To increase sequencing depth and limit assay-specific biases, TCR repertoire library preparation and sequencing were carried out by different laboratories using diverse techniques. Per donor, leukapheresis produced somewhere between about 0.9 and 9.5 billion PBMCs. Findings and caveats that apply to the study as a whole: The small number of donors limited the genetic and exposure-history diversity represented. Based on pairwise subsampling, the degree of clonotype sharing among donors was expected to be affected by sequencing depth. Rarefaction of sorted-subset datasets indicated incomplete sequencing despite the large sequencing depth. About 5% of naive CD4, 3.5% of naive CD8, about 2.4% of memory CD4, and 0.4% of memory CD8 clonotypes were shared across a few donors. Sampling was limited to blood, and TCR repertoires in tissue likely differ from TCR repertoires in blood. Larger estimated clonotype richness was generally found for naive subsets than for memory subsets. Clonotypes shared by all four sorted-subset donors showed higher generation probabilities than non-shared clonotypes.

The donors were healthy, HIV-negative adults with no recently reported acute infections or vaccinations. Only Caucasian adults living in Nashville, Tennessee, USA were represented among the donors. CD8 memory samples combined magnetically selected CD45RO+ cells with CCR7-negative CD45RA+ effector memory (TemRA) cells. Blood was collected by leukapheresis, and PBMCs were isolated by Ficoll-Histopaque density gradient centrifugation and then cryopreserved in liquid nitrogen vapor phase. Analytical flow cytometry was used to check the purity and quantity of every magnetically sorted T cell population. From each sorted fraction, genomic DNA was isolated and quantified by UV absorbance on a Nanodrop 2000c. TCR CDR3 regions were amplified from genomic DNA by multiplex PCR using the deep immunoSEQ assay. Extracted genomic DNA from each cell subset was distributed evenly across all wells of several immunoSEQ 96-well plates, and each plate was treated as a replicate. For sorted subsets, 150 to 250 ng genomic DNA, equal to some 30,000 T cell genomes, was loaded into each replicate PCR. Purified libraries were measured with a Qubit 3.0 fluorometer, size-checked on a Bioanalyzer 2100, and measured again with the KAPA Library Quantification kit. Every immunoSEQ 96-well plate was sequenced on a separate single-read 150-cycle Illumina NextSeq 550 flow cell. For the original study's pipeline: The immunoSEQ output contained only junctional sequences without quality scores, so filtering could not match that applied to full-length reads. Sequences were annotated with PyIR, a Python wrapper for IgBLAST v1.9, using IMGT germline references to assign V/J genes and CDR3. Reads with weak V/J assignments (E-value above 1e-6), missing CDR3, stop codons, out-of-frame junctions, or ambiguous translated residues were removed. A V3J clonotype was defined by an identical inferred V gene, J gene, and CDR3 amino acid sequence. The percentage overlap between two repertoires was calculated by dividing the number of shared unique clonotypes by the size of the smaller repertoire. RTK rarefaction, the Chao1 estimator, and Recon v2.1 estimates of unobserved clonotypes were used to assess repertoire richness. Generation probabilities for all TCRbeta clonotypes obtained by the gDNA method from several donors were computed using OLGA. This immuneACCESS table, as held by TCRdb, lists in-frame sequences with V and J called but not all clones. Of the missing ones, under half trace to an unresolved V gene in checked studies; the others have no known cause. Clone size and V and J calls were adopted from that table, with D and trimming inferred from the DNA. The sample has approximately 710,000 clones on record, 80% to 95% of them singletons. 30% to 40% of the sample is in the top ten clones.

Based on the germline V gene, the CDR1 and CDR2 sequences are SGHVS and FNYEAQ. Counted from cysteine to phenylalanine, this CDR3 has 18 amino acids. Only the CDR3 portion is preserved as DNA: 54 bases, with reading frame beginning at the first base. Deletion took 2 bases off V and 0 bases off J, with a span of 16 bases between the germline ends. The V and J segments used are TRBV7-6 and TRBJ1-4, with an unclear D gene assignment. The material sequenced was memory CD8+ T cells from PBMCs. The cell subset or site label corresponds to: CD45RO+ cells pooled with CCR7-negative TemRA cells. The receptor comes from a young man in good health. Some clones in this sample may be carry-over from other donors' samples. The CDR3 sequence is CASSLRSRGVATNEKLFF. At the DNA level, the sequence is TGTGCCAGCAGCTTAAGGTCGCGTGGAGTTGCAACTAATGAAAAACTGTTTTTT.